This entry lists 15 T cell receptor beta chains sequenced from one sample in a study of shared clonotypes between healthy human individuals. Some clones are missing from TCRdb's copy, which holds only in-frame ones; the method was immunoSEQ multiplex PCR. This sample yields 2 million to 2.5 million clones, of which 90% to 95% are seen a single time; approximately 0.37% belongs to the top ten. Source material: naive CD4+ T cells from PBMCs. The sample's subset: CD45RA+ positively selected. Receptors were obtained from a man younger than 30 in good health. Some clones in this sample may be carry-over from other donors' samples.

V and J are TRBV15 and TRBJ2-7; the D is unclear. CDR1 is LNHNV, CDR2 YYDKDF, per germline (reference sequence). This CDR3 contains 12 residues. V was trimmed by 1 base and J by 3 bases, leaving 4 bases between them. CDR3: CATSRAHYEQYF. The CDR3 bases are TGTGCCACCAGCAGAGCCCACTACGAGCAGTACTTC.

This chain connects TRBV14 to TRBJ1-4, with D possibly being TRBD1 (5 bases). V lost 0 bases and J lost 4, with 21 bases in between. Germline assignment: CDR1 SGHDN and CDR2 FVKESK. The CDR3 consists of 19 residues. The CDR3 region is CASSQDWSLAGTLNEKLFF. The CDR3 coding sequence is TGTGCCAGCAGCCAAGACTGGTCCCTGGCGGGGACCCTTAATGAAAAACTGTTTTTT.

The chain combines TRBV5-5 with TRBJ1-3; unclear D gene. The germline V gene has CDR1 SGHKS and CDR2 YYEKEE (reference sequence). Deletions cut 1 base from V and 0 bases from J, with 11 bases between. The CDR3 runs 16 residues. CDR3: CASSLIVGYSGNTIYF. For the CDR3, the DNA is TGTGCCAGCAGCTTGATCGTCGGGTACTCTGGAAACACCATATATTTT. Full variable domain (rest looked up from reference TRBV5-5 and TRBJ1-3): DAGVTQSPTHLIKTRGQQVTLRCSPISGHKSVSWYQQVLGQGPQFIFQYYEKEERGRGNFPDRFSARQFPNYSSELNVNALLLGDSALYLCASSLIVGYSGNTIYFGEGSWLTVV.

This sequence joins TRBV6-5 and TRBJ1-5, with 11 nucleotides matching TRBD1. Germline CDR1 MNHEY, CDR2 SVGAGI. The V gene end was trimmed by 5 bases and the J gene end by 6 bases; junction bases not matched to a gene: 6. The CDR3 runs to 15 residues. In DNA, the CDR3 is TGTGCCAGCAGTACTGGACAGGGGGCGTTTCAGCCCCAGCATTTT. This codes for CASSTGQGAFQPQHF.

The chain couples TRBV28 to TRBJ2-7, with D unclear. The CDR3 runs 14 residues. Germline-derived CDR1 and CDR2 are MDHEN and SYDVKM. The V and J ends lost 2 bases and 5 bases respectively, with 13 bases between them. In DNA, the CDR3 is TGTGCCAGCAGTTTACGAGCTTACTTCAACGAGCAGTACTTC. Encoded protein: CASSLRAYFNEQYF. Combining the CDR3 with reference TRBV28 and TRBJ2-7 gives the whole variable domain DVKVTQSSRYLVKRTGEKVFLECVQDMDHENMFWYRQDPGLGLRLIYFSYDVKMKEKGDIPEGYSVSREKKERFSLILESASTNQTSMYLCASSLRAYFNEQYFGPGTRLTVT.

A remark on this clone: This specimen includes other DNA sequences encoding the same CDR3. CDR3 DNA sequence: TGTGCCAGCAGCCTCCGGGGTCCTGAAGCTTTCTTT. Protein product: CASSLRGPEAFF. The chain couples TRBV7-9 to TRBJ1-1, with unresolved D. CDR1 is SEHNR and CDR2 is FQNEAQ in the germline V gene (reference sequence). Trimming left V 5 bases short and J 6 bases short, with 10 bases between. The CDR3 consists of 12 residues. Complete variable domain (other parts from reference TRBV7-9 and TRBJ1-1): DTGVSQNPRHKITKRGQNVTFRCDPISEHNRLYWYRQTLGQGPEFLTYFQNEAQLEKSRLLSDRFSAERPKGSFSTLEIQRTEQGDSAMYLCASSLRGPEAFFGQGTRLTVV.

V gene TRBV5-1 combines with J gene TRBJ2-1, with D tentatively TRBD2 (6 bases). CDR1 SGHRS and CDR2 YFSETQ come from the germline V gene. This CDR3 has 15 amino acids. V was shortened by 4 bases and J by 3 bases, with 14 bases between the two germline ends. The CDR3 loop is CASSVGGRGYNEQFF. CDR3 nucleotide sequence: TGCGCCAGCAGCGTGGGTGGGCGGGGCTACAATGAGCAGTTCTTC.

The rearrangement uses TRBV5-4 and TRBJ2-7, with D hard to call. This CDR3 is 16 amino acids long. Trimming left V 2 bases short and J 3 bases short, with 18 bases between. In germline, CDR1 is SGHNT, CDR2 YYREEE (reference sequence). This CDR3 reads CASSFDRGLIYYEQYF. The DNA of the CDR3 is TGTGCCAGCAGCTTTGATCGAGGTCTGATCTACTACGAGCAGTACTTC.

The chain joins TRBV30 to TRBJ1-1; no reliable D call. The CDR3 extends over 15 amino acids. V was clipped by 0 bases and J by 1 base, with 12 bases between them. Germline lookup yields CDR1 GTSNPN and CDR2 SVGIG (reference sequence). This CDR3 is CAWSVLGRTNTEAFF. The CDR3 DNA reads TGTGCCTGGAGTGTACTAGGGCGGACGAACACTGAAGCTTTCTTT.

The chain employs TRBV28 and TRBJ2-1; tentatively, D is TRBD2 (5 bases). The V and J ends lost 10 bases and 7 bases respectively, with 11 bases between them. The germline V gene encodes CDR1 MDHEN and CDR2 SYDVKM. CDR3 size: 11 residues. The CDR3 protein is CATRRVNEQFF. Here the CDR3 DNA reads TGTGCCACCAGGCGGGTAAATGAGCAGTTCTTC.

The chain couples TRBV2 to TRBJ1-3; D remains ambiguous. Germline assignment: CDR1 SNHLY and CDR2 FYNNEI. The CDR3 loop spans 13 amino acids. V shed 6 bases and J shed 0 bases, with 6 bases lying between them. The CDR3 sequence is CASSSDSGNTIYF. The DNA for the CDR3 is TGTGCCAGCAGCTCAGACTCTGGAAACACCATATATTTT. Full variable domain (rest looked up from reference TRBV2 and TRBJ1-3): EPEVTQTPSHQVTQMGQEVILRCVPISNHLYFYWYRQILGQKVEFLVSFYNNEISEKSEIFDDQFSVERPDGSNFTLKIRSTKLEDSAMYFCASSSDSGNTIYFGEGSWLTVV.

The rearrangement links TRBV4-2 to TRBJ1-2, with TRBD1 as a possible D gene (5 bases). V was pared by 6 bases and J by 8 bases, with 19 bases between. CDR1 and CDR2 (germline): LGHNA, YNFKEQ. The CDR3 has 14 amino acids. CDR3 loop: CASSAAGGFAGYTF. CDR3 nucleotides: TGTGCCAGCAGTGCTGCTGGGGGGTTTGCCGGCTACACCTTC.

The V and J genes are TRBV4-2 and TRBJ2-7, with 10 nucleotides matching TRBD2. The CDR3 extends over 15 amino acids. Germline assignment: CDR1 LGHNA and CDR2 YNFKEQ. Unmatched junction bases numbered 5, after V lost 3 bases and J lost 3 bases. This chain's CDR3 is CASSQAASGSYEQYF. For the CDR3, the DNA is TGTGCCAGCAGCCAGGCGGCTAGCGGGAGCTACGAGCAGTACTTC.

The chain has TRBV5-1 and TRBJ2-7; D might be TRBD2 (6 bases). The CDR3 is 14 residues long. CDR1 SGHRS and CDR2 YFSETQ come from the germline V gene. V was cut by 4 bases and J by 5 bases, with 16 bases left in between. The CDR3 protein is CASSPRGTYDEQYF. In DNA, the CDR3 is TGCGCCAGCAGCCCCCGGGGGACGTACGACGAGCAGTACTTC.

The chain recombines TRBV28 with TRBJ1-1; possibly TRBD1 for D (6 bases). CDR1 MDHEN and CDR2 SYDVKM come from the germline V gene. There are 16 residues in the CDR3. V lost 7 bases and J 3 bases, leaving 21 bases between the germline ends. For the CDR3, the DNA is TGTGCCAGCAATCAAGGGGGGGCAGGGGCGGACACTGAAGCTTTCTTT. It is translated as CASNQGGAGADTEAFF. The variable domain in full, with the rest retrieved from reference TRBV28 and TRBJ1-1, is DVKVTQSSRYLVKRTGEKVFLECVQDMDHENMFWYRQDPGLGLRLIYFSYDVKMKEKGDIPEGYSVSREKKERFSLILESASTNQTSMYLCASNQGGAGADTEAFFGQGTRLTVV.